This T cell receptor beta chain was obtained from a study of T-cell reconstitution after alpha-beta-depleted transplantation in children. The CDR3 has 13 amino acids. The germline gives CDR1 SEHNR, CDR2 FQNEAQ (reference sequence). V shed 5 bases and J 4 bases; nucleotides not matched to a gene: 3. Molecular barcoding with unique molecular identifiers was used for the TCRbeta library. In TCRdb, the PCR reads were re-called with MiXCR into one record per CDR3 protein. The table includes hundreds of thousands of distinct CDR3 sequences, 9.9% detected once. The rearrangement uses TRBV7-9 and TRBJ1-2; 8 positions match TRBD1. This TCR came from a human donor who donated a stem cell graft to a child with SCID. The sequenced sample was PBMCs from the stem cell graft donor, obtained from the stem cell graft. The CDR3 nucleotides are TGTGCCAGCAGCCCGGGACAGGCCTATGGCTACACCTTC. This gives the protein CASSPGQAYGYTF.